This T cell receptor (beta chain) was recorded in a study of blood T cell repertoires in COVID-19. The overall study: Samples of COVID-19 (acute and convalescent) were obtained from the United States, Italy and Spain. From T cells, B-cell-depleted T cells, or PBMCs came the material, which was cDNA or gDNA.

Original processing methods: It was from reference gene primer amplification that nucleated cell counts were estimated. TCRdb's table, derived via immunoSEQ multiplex PCR, lists solely in-frame clones and lacks some. That table is the source of V, J and clone size, and D and trimming were worked out from the DNA. The table records some 150,000 clones, approximately 80% of them present only once. The germline gives CDR1 KGHSH, CDR2 LQKENI. The V gene lost 2 bases and the J gene lost 6 bases, with 8 bases spanning the gap. The CDR3 sequence is 12 residues long. This clone occurred once. This clonotype was obtained from a woman in her forties or fifties with acute or convalescent COVID-19. Sequenced sample: peripheral blood. This chain connects TRBV18 to TRBJ2-7, with TRBD2 as a possible D gene (5 bases). CDR3 in DNA: TGTGCCAGCTCACCAGTCGAGGGCGAGCAGTACTTC. Protein product: CASSPVEGEQYF. Using reference TRBV18 and TRBJ2-7 for the parts outside the CDR3, the full variable domain is NAGVMQNPRHLVRRRGQEARLRCSPMKGHSHVYWYRQLPEEGLKFMVYLQKENIIDESGMPKERFSAEFPKEGPSILRIQQVVRGDSAAYFCASSPVEGEQYFGPGTRLTVT.